This T cell receptor (beta chain) was observed in a study of cytomegalovirus exposure and HLA in healthy donors. Study findings and constraints: A reported reduction in N-insertions relative to the 666-donor mean was seen in an Asian-associated ancestry cluster in a later analysis. The authors later linked a missense DCLRE1C variant to TCR beta V- and J-gene trimming. The presence/absence work took it that sequencing depth was about the same across donors.

PCR employed 60 Vbeta and 13 Jbeta primers. Clones were read by immunoSEQ multiplex PCR, and TCRdb kept only the in-frame ones, dropping some. This sample has approximately 120,000 clones, with 70% to 85% found just once. Germline V gene sequence: CDR1 MDHEN, CDR2 SYDVKM. The trim removed 4 bases at V and 6 bases at J, leaving 8 bases unmatched. This CDR3 spans 14 amino acids. Of note for this clone: The antigen remains unidentified.

The V gene is TRBV28, the J gene TRBJ1-2; 7 nucleotides match TRBD1. Sequencing used PBMCs. The TCR comes from a man aged 40-49 years in good health and CMV-seropositive. The CDR3 spells CASSSPDRAHGYTF. CDR3 nucleotides: TGTGCCAGCAGTTCCCCTGACAGGGCCCATGGCTACACCTTC.